A selection of T cell receptor beta chains follows, all from one sample in a study of blood T cell repertoires in COVID-19. The table came from immunoSEQ multiplex PCR; TCRdb's copy has only in-frame clones and leaves some out. Found here are some 83,000 clones, more than 75% of them singletons; the top ten hold roughly 8%. Sequencing was performed on peripheral blood. All receptors come from a man older than 75 with active or convalescent COVID-19. The CDR3 runs from the conserved cysteine through the conserved F or W. The size of a clone is reported for some rows only, either as once, few or many, or as a class for expanded clones.

v_gene	abundance	j_gene	CDR3aa
TRBV11-1	.	TRBJ2-1	CASSLFYEQFF
TRBV6-5	.	TRBJ1-2	CASSYSSRAEGYTF
TRBV2	.	TRBJ2-5	CASSGGLAGLQETQYF
TRBV9	.	TRBJ1-1	CASSLGGGDTEAFF
TRBV27	few	TRBJ2-2	CASRGQGRTGELFF
TRBV5-1	.	TRBJ1-6	CASSLRTPNSPLHF
TRBV19	.	TRBJ1-1	CASRGLRQPNTEAFF
TRBV24-1	.	TRBJ2-2	CATSESRVTGELFF
TRBV9	.	TRBJ2-2	CASSASTLPGQRYTGELFF
TRBV12-3/TRBV12-4	once	TRBJ1-5	CASSSVSNQPQHF
TRBV19	.	TRBJ1-1	CASSIRAGVEAFF
TRBV11-3	.	TRBJ2-1	CASSLAGVHNEQFF
TRBV7-2	.	TRBJ1-6	CASSLDSWSPLHF
TRBV19	.	TRBJ2-2	CASTGTGKNTGELFF
TRBV2	.	TRBJ1-2	CASRIARDRAGDNYGYTF
TRBV2	.	TRBJ2-3	CASSAIAGGPIDTQYF
TRBV6-5	.	TRBJ2-3	CASSPRRGTTDTQYF
TRBV25-1	.	TRBJ2-2	CASRGSTGRTGELFF
TRBV7-2	few	TRBJ2-2	CASSLVLASTGELFF
TRBV7-2	once	TRBJ1-3	CASRLAGAGNTIYF
TRBV5-1	.	TRBJ1-1	CASSLDVIQQAEAFF
TRBV28	.	TRBJ1-2	CASSFGQLYGYTF
TRBV29-1	.	TRBJ1-1	CSVGDRGTEAFF
TRBV5-1	.	TRBJ2-3	CASSLESGRTDTQYF
TRBV5-1	.	TRBJ2-3	CASSLAGGSADTQYF
TRBV5-1	.	TRBJ1-6	CASSLAAYSNTSPLHF
TRBV19	.	TRBJ2-2	CASRRTSGGTGELFF
TRBV9	few	TRBJ1-1	CASSTSGGGNTEAFF
TRBV3-1/TRBV3-2	.	TRBJ2-2	CASRYVGGRGRTGELFF
TRBV18	.	TRBJ1-5	CASSGGQAVNQPQHF